The 3 T cell receptor beta chains below all came from one sample that was sequenced in a study of T cell repertoires in cytomegalovirus infection. TCRdb redid the calling of the reads with MiXCR, one entry per CDR3 protein. The sample has 250,000 to 300,000 distinct CDR3 sequences, roughly an eighth seen once. Sequencing was performed on PBMCs. Every receptor here comes from a human donor in good health (CMV status not recorded). Some clones in this sample may be carry-over from other donors' samples.

This clonotype was counted only a few times. The chain has TRBV13 and TRBJ1-1; D gene uncertain. The germline V and J ends were trimmed by 2 bases and 3 bases, with 7 bases remaining between them. The germline V gene has CDR1 PRHDT and CDR2 FYEKMQ (reference sequence). The CDR3 has 13 amino acids. Written as DNA, the CDR3 is TGTGCCAGCAGCTTAAATTTCGACACTGAAGCTTTCTTT. Translation: CASSLNFDTEAFF.

At least ten counts were recorded for this clonotype. The genes are TRBV7-9 and TRBJ1-2, with D unresolved. The germline CDR1 and CDR2 sequences are SEHNR and FQNEAQ (reference sequence). The CDR3 length is 11 residues. Deletions cut 11 bases from V and 0 bases from J, with 7 bases between. The CDR3 protein is CAGSANYGYTF. The CDR3 coding sequence is TGTGCCGGCTCAGCTAACTATGGCTACACCTTC. Based on the CDR3 plus reference TRBV7-9 and TRBJ1-2, the full variable domain is DTGVSQNPRHKITKRGQNVTFRCDPISEHNRLYWYRQTLGQGPEFLTYFQNEAQLEKSRLLSDRFSAERPKGSFSTLEIQRTEQGDSAMYLCAGSANYGYTFGSGTRLTVV.

The J gene is TRBJ1-2, the V gene TRBV4-3, with D tentatively TRBD1 (5 bases). V was trimmed by 0 bases and J by 7 bases, leaving 9 bases between them. Germline CDR1 reads LGHNA; CDR2 reads YSLEER. The CDR3 extends over 13 amino acids. The CDR3 here is CASSQDAGTGYTF. The CDR3 DNA is TGCGCCAGCAGCCAAGATGCAGGGACTGGCTACACCTTC.